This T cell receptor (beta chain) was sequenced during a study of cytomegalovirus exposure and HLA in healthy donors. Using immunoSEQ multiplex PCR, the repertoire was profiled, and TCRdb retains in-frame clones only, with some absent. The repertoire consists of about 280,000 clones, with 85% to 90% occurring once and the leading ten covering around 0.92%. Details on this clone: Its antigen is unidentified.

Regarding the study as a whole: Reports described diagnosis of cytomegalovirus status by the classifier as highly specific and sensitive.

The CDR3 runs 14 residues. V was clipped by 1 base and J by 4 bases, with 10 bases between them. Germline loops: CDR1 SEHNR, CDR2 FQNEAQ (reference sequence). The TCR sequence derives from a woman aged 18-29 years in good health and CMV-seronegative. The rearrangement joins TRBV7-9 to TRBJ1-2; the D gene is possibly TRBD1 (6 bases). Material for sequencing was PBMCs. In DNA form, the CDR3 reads TGTGCCAGCAGCTTAGATAACAGGGTCTATGGCTACACCTTC. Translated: CASSLDNRVYGYTF.